What follows describes a single T cell receptor beta chain. Its specificity is unknown. At one boundary the junction diverges from the germline segment, which might be a read error. This sample is part of a study of blood T cells in healthy people across ages. Study-wide background: There was about one barcoded beta molecule captured by template switching per two T cells.

The second PCR ran about 6 to 11 cycles with a sample-barcoded 5' primer and J-beta primers. Tagging of each cDNA molecule was performed by a template-switch adaptor with 12 random nucleotides. TCRdb reanalysed the 5' RACE reads using MiXCR and keeps one entry per CDR3 protein. Of over a million distinct CDR3 sequences in the sample, about 43% were seen once. Broader study findings: Conclusively comparing naive with antigen-experienced cells was impossible with unsorted PBMCs. Age brought a roughly linear fall in TCR beta diversity measured per million T cells.

Germline values: CDR1 SGHDN, CDR2 FVKESK. The CDR3 runs 12 residues. The specimen sequenced was blood. The TCR sequence derives from a woman between 18 and 29 years old in good health. The chain employs TRBV14 and TRBJ1-2; D uncertain. CDR3 sequence reads: CVSSQSDYGYTF. Here the CDR3 DNA reads TGTGTCAGCAGCCAATCCGACTATGGCTACACCTTC.